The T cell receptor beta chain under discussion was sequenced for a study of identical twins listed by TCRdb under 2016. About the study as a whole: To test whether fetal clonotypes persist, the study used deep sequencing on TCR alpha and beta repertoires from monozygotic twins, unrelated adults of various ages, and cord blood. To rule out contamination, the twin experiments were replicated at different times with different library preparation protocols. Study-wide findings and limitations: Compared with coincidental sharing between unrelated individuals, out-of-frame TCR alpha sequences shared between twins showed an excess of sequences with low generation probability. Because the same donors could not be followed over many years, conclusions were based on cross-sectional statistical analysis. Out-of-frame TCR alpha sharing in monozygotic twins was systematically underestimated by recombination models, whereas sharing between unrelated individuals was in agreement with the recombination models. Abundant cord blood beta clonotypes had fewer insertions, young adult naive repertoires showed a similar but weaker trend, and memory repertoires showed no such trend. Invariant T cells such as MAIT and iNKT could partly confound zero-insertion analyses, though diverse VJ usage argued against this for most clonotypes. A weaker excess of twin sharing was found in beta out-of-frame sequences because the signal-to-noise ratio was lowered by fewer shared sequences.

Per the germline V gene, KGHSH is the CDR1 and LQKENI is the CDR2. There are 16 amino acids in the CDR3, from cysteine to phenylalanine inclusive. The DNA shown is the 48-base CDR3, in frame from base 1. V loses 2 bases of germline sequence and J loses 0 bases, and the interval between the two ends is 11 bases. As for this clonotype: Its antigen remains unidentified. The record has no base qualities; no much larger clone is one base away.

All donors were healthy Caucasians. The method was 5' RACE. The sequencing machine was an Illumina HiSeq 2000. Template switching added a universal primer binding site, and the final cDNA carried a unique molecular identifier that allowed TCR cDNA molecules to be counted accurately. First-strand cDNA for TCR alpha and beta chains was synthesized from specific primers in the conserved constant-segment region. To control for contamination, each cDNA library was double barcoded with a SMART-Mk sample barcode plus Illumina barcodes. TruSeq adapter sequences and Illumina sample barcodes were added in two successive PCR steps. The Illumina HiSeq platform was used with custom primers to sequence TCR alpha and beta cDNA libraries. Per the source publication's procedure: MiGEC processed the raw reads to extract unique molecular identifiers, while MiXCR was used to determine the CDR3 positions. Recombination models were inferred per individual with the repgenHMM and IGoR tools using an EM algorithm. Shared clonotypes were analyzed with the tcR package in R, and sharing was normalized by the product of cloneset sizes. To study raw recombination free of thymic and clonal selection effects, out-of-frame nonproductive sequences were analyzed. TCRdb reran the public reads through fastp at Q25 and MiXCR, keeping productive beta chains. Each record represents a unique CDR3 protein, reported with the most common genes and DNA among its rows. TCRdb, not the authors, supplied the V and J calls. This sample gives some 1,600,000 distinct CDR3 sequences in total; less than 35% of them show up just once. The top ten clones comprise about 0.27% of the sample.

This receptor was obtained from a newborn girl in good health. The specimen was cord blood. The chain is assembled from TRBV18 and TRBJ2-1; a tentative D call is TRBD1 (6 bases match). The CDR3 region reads CASSPSLDSSYNEQFF. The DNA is TGTGCCAGCTCACCAAGTCTGGACAGCTCCTACAATGAGCAGTTCTTC.